The 15 T cell receptor beta chains presented below share a single source sample, sequenced in a study of blood T cells in healthy people across ages. It was with a sample-barcoded 5' primer and a J-beta primer mix that a second PCR of roughly 6 to 11 cycles was run. TCRdb reanalysed the 5' RACE reads using MiXCR and keeps one entry per CDR3 protein. The repertoire holds hundreds of thousands of distinct CDR3 sequences, with around 48% as singletons. The sample consisted of blood. The origin of the receptors is a woman aged 55 to 70 in good health.

This clonotype was seen more than once but under ten times. The rearrangement uses TRBV4-3 and TRBJ1-2; D is undetermined. Trimming stripped 0 bases from V and 2 bases from J, with 10 bases between. Germline V gene lookup returns CDR1 LGHNA and CDR2 YSLEER. The CDR3 totals 15 residues. As DNA, the CDR3 is TGCGCCAGCAGCCAAGATGGCGAGGAAAACTATGGCTACACCTTC. Its protein is CASSQDGEENYGYTF.

The chain recombines TRBV2 with TRBJ2-1, with D tentatively TRBD1 or TRBD2 (5 bases each). Trimming shortened V by 2 bases and J by 8 bases, and 22 bases separated the two germline ends. This CDR3 contains 17 residues. CDR1 and CDR2 (germline): SNHLY, FYNNEI. The CDR3 nucleotides are TGTGCCAGCAGTGAAATTAAAAGTGGGGGTTTTGTGGATGAGCAGTTCTTC. This translates into CASSEIKSGGFVDEQFF.

This sequence joins TRBV5-1 and TRBJ2-1, with TRBD2 matching 8 bases. Germline CDR1 is SGHRS and CDR2 is YFSETQ. V dropped 2 bases and J dropped 8; count of bases not matched to a gene: 9. This CDR3 has 15 amino acids. Written as DNA, the CDR3 is TGCGCCAGCAGCTTAACTAGCGGAGAGGGGCATGAGCAGTTCTTC. Protein sequence: CASSLTSGEGHEQFF.

Comment on this clonotype: Relative to the germline gene, one junction end is altered; a read error may explain this. This chain uses TRBV5-1 with TRBJ2-3; 10 bases line up with TRBD1. CDR3 size: 15 residues. The germline V gene encodes CDR1 SGHRS and CDR2 YFSETQ. The CDR3 loop reads CAGSLGQGWSDTQYF. In DNA, the CDR3 is TGCGCCGGCAGCTTGGGACAGGGGTGGTCAGATACGCAGTATTTT.

This clonotype was seen a handful of times. The chain employs TRBV28 and TRBJ2-7; D is possibly TRBD2 (6 bases). Germline values: CDR1 MDHEN, CDR2 SYDVKM. The CDR3 totals 16 residues. V was clipped by 5 bases and J by 3 bases, with 20 bases between them. The CDR3 loop reads CASSQAGGIGLYEQYF. Here the CDR3 DNA reads TGTGCCAGCAGTCAGGCCGGCGGGATAGGTCTCTACGAGCAGTACTTC.

V usage is TRBV20-1 and J usage is TRBJ1-1; no definite D call. Trimming took 4 bases from V and 0 from J, leaving 12 bases between them. This CDR3 has 14 amino acids. Germline V lookup: CDR1 DFQATT, CDR2 SNEGSKA (reference sequence). The chain's CDR3 is CSATGADLNTEAFF. As DNA, the CDR3 is TGCAGTGCTACAGGTGCAGATTTGAACACTGAAGCTTTCTTT.

This clonotype was picked up a small number of times. This chain's CDR3 is CASSQDRQAPEQYF. DNA for the CDR3: TGTGCCAGCAGCCAAGATCGTCAAGCTCCCGAGCAGTACTTC. The chain joins TRBV3-1 to TRBJ2-7; D is unresolved. The CDR3 has 14 amino acids. Germline V gene data show CDR1 as LGHDT and CDR2 as YNNKEL (reference sequence). The germline V and J ends were trimmed by 0 bases and 6 bases, with 12 bases remaining between them.

The V call is TRBV29-1, the J call TRBJ1-1, with D unresolved. Germline CDR1 reads SQVTM; CDR2 reads ANQGSEA. V gave up 4 bases and J gave up 1 base, with 10 bases separating them. The CDR3 sequence is 13 residues long. The CDR3 DNA reads TGCAGCGTTGTTGGTCCGCCGAACACTGAAGCTTTCTTT. Translation: CSVVGPPNTEAFF.

The gene calls are TRBV15 and TRBJ2-5; tentatively, D is TRBD2 (6 bases). This CDR3 spans 14 amino acids. Trimming removed 0 bases at V and 5 bases at J, with 10 bases between. Germline CDR1 and CDR2: LNHNV and YYDKDF (reference sequence). CDR3 protein: CATSREGRMETQYF. In DNA, the CDR3 is TGTGCCACCAGCAGAGAAGGGAGGATGGAGACCCAGTACTTC.

This clonotype was seen a few times. The chain uses TRBV12-3 or TRBV12-4 and TRBJ2-3, with D uncertain. Trimming removed 4 bases from V and 0 bases from J, with 2 bases in between. CDR3 length: 12 residues. CDR3 sequence (DNA): TGTGCCAGCAGTTGGAGCACAGATACGCAGTATTTT. Protein: CASSWSTDTQYF.

The genes are TRBV20-1 and TRBJ1-5; D is perhaps TRBD1 (5 bases). Trimming took off 7 bases at V and 0 bases at J, with 10 bases between the two ends. Germline CDR1 reads DFQATT; CDR2 reads SNEGSKA (reference sequence). This CDR3 is 13 amino acids long. This chain's CDR3 is CSVTQGSNQPQHF. CDR3 DNA sequence: TGCAGTGTTACCCAGGGTAGCAATCAGCCCCAGCATTTT.

The table lists this clonotype with a few counts. The chain employs TRBV29-1 and TRBJ2-1; 7 nucleotides match TRBD1. The ends lost 7 bases at V and 6 bases at J; junction bases unmatched: 6. This CDR3 has 12 residues. Germline V gene sequence: CDR1 SQVTM, CDR2 ANQGSEA. CDR3 sequence: CSAFTGVNEQFF. The CDR3 DNA sequence: TGCAGCGCCTTCACAGGGGTCAATGAGCAGTTCTTC.

Turning to this clonotype: Possible read error: a much larger clone is one base away. The chain has TRBV20-1 and TRBJ2-7, with 8 bases matching TRBD2. Germline V lookup: CDR1 DFQATT, CDR2 SNEGSKA (reference sequence). The CDR3 is 16 residues long. The CDR3 sequence: CSAGDAGAGGIYEQYF. The CDR3 DNA sequence: TGCAGTGCTGGAGATGCCGGGGCGGGAGGAATATACGAGCAGTACTTC.

The gene calls are TRBV5-1 and TRBJ2-2; D could derive from TRBD1 or TRBD2 (6 bases each). V lost 0 bases and J lost 5, with 14 bases in between. This CDR3 spans 16 amino acids. Germline V gene lookup returns CDR1 SGHRS and CDR2 YFSETQ. CDR3 residues: CASSLDPGAVTGELFF. The CDR3 DNA reads TGCGCCAGCAGCTTGGATCCGGGGGCGGTTACCGGGGAGCTGTTTTTT.

In this sample, this clonotype turned up once. The V gene is TRBV6-1, the J gene TRBJ2-3; 7 bases map to TRBD1. With 4 bases clipped from V and 3 bases from J, the junction kept 10 bases outside the gene matches. The V gene's germline CDR1 is MNHNS and CDR2 SASEGT. The CDR3 totals 16 residues. The CDR3 region is CASSGPGQPQTDTQYF. The CDR3 coding sequence is TGTGCCAGCAGTGGCCCGGGACAGCCCCAAACAGATACGCAGTATTTT.